These 22 T cell receptor beta chains originate from one sample sequenced in a study of T cells in Graves' hyperthyroidism and ophthalmopathy. Authors of the study amplified TCR beta CDR3 regions from RNA transcripts. Primed by the HTBI set, a first-round RT-PCR was run on the TCR CDR3. Each CDR3 protein is one row after TCRdb ran MiXCR on the multiplex PCR reads. The table has around 700,000 distinct CDR3 sequences, roughly a sixth seen once. The sequenced sample was blood. The receptors were gathered from a woman aged 50 to 65 with Graves' hyperthyroidism that later progressed to Graves' ophthalmopathy.

The chain employs TRBV29-1 and TRBJ2-1; 7 nucleotides line up with TRBD1. The CDR3 loop spans 15 amino acids. V lost 0 bases and J lost 2; bases outside the gene matches: 4. Germline assignment: CDR1 SQVTM and CDR2 ANQGSEA. CDR3: CSVEDGTAPYNEQFF. The CDR3 bases are TGCAGCGTTGAAGACGGGACAGCCCCCTACAATGAGCAGTTCTTC.

This clonotype was observed a handful of times. CDR3 sequence: CASSEGAPRTQYF. DNA for the CDR3: TGTGCCAGCAGCGAGGGGGCACCACGGACCCAGTACTTC. This chain links TRBV5-6 with TRBJ2-5; 7 bases match TRBD1. Trimming at V came to 4 bases and at J to 7 bases, leaving 7 bases not matched to a gene. The CDR3 totals 13 residues. From germline, CDR1 is SGHDT and CDR2 YYEEEE.

The sample holds many counts of this clonotype. This chain uses TRBV20-1 with TRBJ2-7, with 7 bases aligning to TRBD2. The V gene end was trimmed by 6 bases and the J gene end by 2 bases; junction bases not matched to a gene: 13. The V gene's germline CDR1 is DFQATT and CDR2 SNEGSKA (reference sequence). This CDR3 contains 15 residues. CDR3 protein: CSASDSASGTYEQYF. DNA for the CDR3: TGCAGTGCCTCCGACTCGGCTAGCGGTACCTACGAGCAGTACTTC.

This clonotype was counted at least ten times. The chain couples TRBV5-1 to TRBJ2-1; 7 bases map to TRBD1. The ends lost 1 base at V and 5 bases at J; junction bases unmatched: 9. Germline CDR1 is SGHRS and CDR2 is YFSETQ. The CDR3 is 16 amino acids. This CDR3 is CASSLSAGGLNNEQFF. The CDR3 DNA follows: TGCGCCAGCAGCTTGTCTGCAGGGGGTCTGAACAATGAGCAGTTCTTC.

In its sample, this clonotype was seen many times. The chain has TRBV7-3 and TRBJ2-3, with D possibly being TRBD2 (5 bases). This CDR3 is built from 15 residues. Germline lookup yields CDR1 SGHTA and CDR2 FQGTGA. The V end was cut by 0 bases, the J end by 3 bases, with 10 bases between. The CDR3, as DNA: TGTGCCAGCAGCTTAACGGTGGGAGTTACAGATACGCAGTATTTT. Translation gives CASSLTVGVTDTQYF.

This clonotype was seen at least ten times. The chain uses TRBV7-6 and TRBJ2-7; 11 nucleotides line up with TRBD1. CDR3 length: 15 residues. With V trimmed by 3 bases and J by 6 bases, 7 bases remained unmatched. Germline V lookup: CDR1 SGHVS, CDR2 FNYEAQ. In DNA form, the CDR3 reads TGTGCCAGCAGCTTTGCCTGGACAGGGGGCGGCGAGCAGTACTTC. Translated, it gives CASSFAWTGGGEQYF.

This clonotype was observed many times. The V gene is TRBV20-1, the J gene TRBJ2-3, with TRBD2 as a possible D gene (7 bases). V lost 5 bases and J lost 4, with 19 bases in between. The CDR3 consists of 15 residues. Germline lookup yields CDR1 DFQATT and CDR2 SNEGSKA (reference sequence). The CDR3 nucleotides are TGCAGTGCTCCCCGGGTCGGGGGGCGGGCAGATACGCAGTATTTT. This encodes CSAPRVGGRADTQYF.

V usage is TRBV20-1 and J usage is TRBJ1-4, with D possibly being TRBD1 (6 bases). The V end was cut by 5 bases, the J end by 7 bases, with 11 bases between. The CDR3 extends over 12 amino acids. The germline V gene has CDR1 DFQATT and CDR2 SNEGSKA (reference sequence). CDR3 region: CSALSRGEKLFF. The CDR3 bases are TGCAGTGCTCTAAGCAGGGGTGAAAAACTGTTTTTT.

The chain is built from TRBV6-1 and TRBJ2-7, with 7 positions matching TRBD1. CDR1 and CDR2 from the germline V gene are MNHNS and SASEGT. The ends lost 5 bases at V and 0 bases at J; junction bases unmatched: 10. The CDR3 spans 16 residues. The chain's CDR3 is CASSQGQAEHSYEQYF. CDR3 nucleotides: TGTGCCAGCAGTCAAGGACAGGCGGAACACTCCTACGAGCAGTACTTC.

This clonotype was seen a handful of times. Germline is not matched at one junction end, which may reflect a read error. This chain joins TRBV15 and TRBJ2-5; no firm D call. This CDR3 has 15 amino acids. Germline CDR1 is LNHNV and CDR2 is YYDKDF (reference sequence). This chain's CDR3 is CATSTKQLSRESQYF. As DNA, the CDR3 is TGTGCCACCAGCACAAAACAGTTATCAAGAGAGTCCCAGTACTTC.

The chain carries TRBV18 and TRBJ1-6; D possibly corresponds to TRBD1 (6 bases). The CDR3 length is 16 residues. The V end was cut by 3 bases, the J end by 7 bases, with 16 bases between. Per germline, CDR1 KGHSH and CDR2 LQKENI. Here the CDR3 reads CASSPTDRRENSPLHF. CDR3 nucleotide sequence: TGTGCCAGCTCACCCACCGACAGGCGGGAGAATTCACCCCTCCACTTT.

Many counts were recorded for this clonotype. DNA for the CDR3: TGCAGTGCTAGACAGACAGTCAGCAATCAGCCCCAGCATTTT. Its translation is CSARQTVSNQPQHF. The J gene is TRBJ1-5, the V gene TRBV20-1, with D perhaps matching TRBD1 (5 bases). The V end was cut by 2 bases, the J end by 1 base, with 9 bases between. This CDR3 has 14 residues. CDR1 and CDR2 from the germline V gene are DFQATT and SNEGSKA (reference sequence).

This clonotype has ten or more counts. The chain has TRBV20-1 and TRBJ2-3; D possibly corresponds to TRBD2 (5 bases). The CDR3 sequence is 13 residues long. Germline loops: CDR1 DFQATT, CDR2 SNEGSKA (reference sequence). The germline V and J ends were trimmed by 3 bases and 1 base, with 8 bases remaining between them. Here the CDR3 reads CSASPGGTDTQYF. In nucleotides, the CDR3 is TGCAGTGCTAGTCCCGGGGGCACAGATACGCAGTATTTT.

This clonotype was seen only a few times. The V and J genes are TRBV6-2 or TRBV6-3 and TRBJ1-6, with 7 bases aligning to TRBD1. There are 21 residues in the CDR3. Losses at the gene ends were 1 base for V and 1 base for J; bases not matched to a gene: 16. Germline values: CDR1 MNHEY, CDR2 SVGEGT. The CDR3: CASSYFRDRRGKRSYNSPLHF. CDR3 nucleotide sequence: TGTGCCAGCAGTTACTTCAGGGACAGAAGAGGGAAAAGGTCCTATAATTCACCCCTCCACTTT.

This clonotype came up many times. V and J are TRBV3-1 and TRBJ2-1; D not resolved. Germline V gene lookup returns CDR1 LGHDT and CDR2 YNNKEL (reference sequence). V lost 3 bases, J lost 7 bases, and 7 bases lay in between. The length of the CDR3 is 12 residues. The CDR3 DNA reads as TGTGCCAGCAGCCATGATGTGAATGAGCAGTTCTTC. Translated: CASSHDVNEQFF.

This clonotype is a singleton in its sample. The chain carries TRBV19 and TRBJ1-1; 10 positions agree with TRBD1. The trim removed 8 bases at V and 1 base at J, leaving 4 bases unmatched. This CDR3 is 14 amino acids long. Germline V gene lookup returns CDR1 LNHDA and CDR2 SQIVND (reference sequence). CDR3 DNA: TGTGCCAGTCGGGACAGGGGAACGAACACTGAAGCTTTCTTT. Residues: CASRDRGTNTEAFF.

This chain links TRBV6-9 with TRBJ1-5, with D hard to call. Germline-derived CDR1 and CDR2 are MNHGY and SVAAGI. CDR3 length equals 15 residues. Trimming cost V 3 bases and J 6 bases, with 15 bases left between them. This CDR3 reads CASSYPPKWVQPQHF. In DNA form, the CDR3 reads TGTGCCAGCAGTTACCCACCGAAATGGGTTCAGCCCCAGCATTTT.

This chain connects TRBV19 to TRBJ2-3; 7 positions agree with TRBD2. The CDR3 spans 15 residues. CDR1 is LNHDA and CDR2 is SQIVND in the germline V gene (reference sequence). V gave up 4 bases and J gave up 5 bases; unmatched junction bases: 9. DNA of the CDR3: TGTGCCAGTAGTACGGGACTATACGGTAGAGATACGCAGTATTTT. It is translated as CASSTGLYGRDTQYF.

A few counts support this clonotype. This rearrangement joins TRBV6-2 or TRBV6-3 to TRBJ1-6, with 7 bases fitting TRBD1. Germline CDR1 and CDR2: MNHEY and SVGEGT. The trim removed 6 bases at V and 2 bases at J, leaving 10 bases unmatched. The length of the CDR3 is 17 residues. CDR3 nucleotides: TGTGCCAGCAGAATCTCCAGGGGGGCCGCCTATAATTCACCCCTCCACTTT. This encodes CASRISRGAAYNSPLHF.

This clonotype was seen repeatedly, ten times or more. The DNA of the CDR3 is TGTGCCAGCAGCCTACAAATAAGGGAGTTGGGGACTGAAGCTTTCTTT. Protein sequence: CASSLQIRELGTEAFF. This chain links TRBV11-2 with TRBJ1-1; D ambiguous. The CDR3 is 16 amino acids. The V end was cut by 5 bases, the J end by 5 bases, with 21 bases between. Germline CDR1 SGHAT, CDR2 FQNNGV. The full variable domain, completed using reference TRBV11-2 and TRBJ1-1, is EAGVAQSPRYKIIEKRQSVAFWCNPISGHATLYWYQQILGQGPKLLIQFQNNGVVDDSQLPKDRFSAERLKGVDSTLKIQPAKLEDSAVYLCASSLQIRELGTEAFFGQGTRLTVV.

This clonotype was seen just once. This chain joins TRBV4-1 and TRBJ2-3, with unresolved D. The CDR3 length is 15 residues. Trimming pared 4 bases from V and 1 base from J, leaving 12 bases between. The V gene's germline CDR1 is MGHRA and CDR2 YSYEKL. This CDR3 is CASSPIMIGTDTQYF. The CDR3 DNA is TGCGCCAGCAGCCCTATCATGATAGGCACAGATACGCAGTATTTT.

This chain links TRBV19 with TRBJ2-6; 7 nucleotides line up with TRBD1. Per germline, CDR1 LNHDA and CDR2 SQIVND (reference sequence). V lost 7 bases to trimming and J lost 3 bases; unmatched junction nucleotides: 6. The CDR3 is 15 amino acids. For the CDR3, the DNA is TGTGCCAGTACCTCTACAGGGGTTGGGGCCAACGTCCTGACTTTC. This translates into CASTSTGVGANVLTF.